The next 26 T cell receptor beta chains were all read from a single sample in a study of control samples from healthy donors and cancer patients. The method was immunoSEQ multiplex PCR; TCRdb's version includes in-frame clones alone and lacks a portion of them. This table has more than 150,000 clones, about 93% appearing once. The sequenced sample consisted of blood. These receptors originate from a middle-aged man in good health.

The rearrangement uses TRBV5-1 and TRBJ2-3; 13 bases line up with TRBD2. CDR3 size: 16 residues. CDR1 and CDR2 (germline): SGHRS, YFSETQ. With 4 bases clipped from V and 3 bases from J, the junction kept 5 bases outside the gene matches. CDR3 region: CASSPTSGRSTDTQYF. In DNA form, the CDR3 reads TGCGCCAGCAGCCCGACTAGCGGGAGGAGTACAGATACGCAGTATTTT. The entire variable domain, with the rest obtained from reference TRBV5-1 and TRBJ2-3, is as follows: KAGVTQTPRYLIKTRGQQVTLSCSPISGHRSVSWYQQTPGQGLQFLFEYFSETQRNKGNFPGRFSGRQFSNSRSEMNVSTLELGDSALYLCASSPTSGRSTDTQYFGPGTRLTVL.

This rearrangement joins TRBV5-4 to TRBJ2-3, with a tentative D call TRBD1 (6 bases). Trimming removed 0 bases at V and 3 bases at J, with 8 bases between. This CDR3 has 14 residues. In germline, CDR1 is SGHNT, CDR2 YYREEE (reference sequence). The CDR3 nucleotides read TGTGCCAGCAGCTTGGACAGGGTGACAGATACGCAGTATTTT. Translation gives CASSLDRVTDTQYF.

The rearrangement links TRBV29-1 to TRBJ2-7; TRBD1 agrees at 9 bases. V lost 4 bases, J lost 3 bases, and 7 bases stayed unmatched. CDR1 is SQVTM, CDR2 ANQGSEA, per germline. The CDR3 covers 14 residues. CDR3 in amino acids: CSVGPGTGNYEQYF. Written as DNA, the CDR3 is TGCAGCGTTGGGCCCGGGACAGGGAACTACGAGCAGTACTTC.

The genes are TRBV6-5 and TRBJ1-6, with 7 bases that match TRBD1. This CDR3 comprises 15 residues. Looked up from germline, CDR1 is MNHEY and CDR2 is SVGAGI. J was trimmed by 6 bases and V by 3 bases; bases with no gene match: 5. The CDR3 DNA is TGTGCCAGCAGTTATGGGACAGTTCCTAATTCACCCCTCCACTTT. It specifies CASSYGTVPNSPLHF.

CDR3 DNA: TGTGCCAGCAGCTTGGCAGGGATGGGCACTGAAGCTTTCTTT. Translated, it gives CASSLAGMGTEAFF. The chain employs TRBV7-9 and TRBJ1-1; D may be TRBD1 (5 bases). The CDR3 contains 14 residues. Between the trimmed V and J ends, which lost 3 bases and 4 bases, there was a span of 12 bases. The germline V gene encodes CDR1 SEHNR and CDR2 FQNEAQ (reference sequence).

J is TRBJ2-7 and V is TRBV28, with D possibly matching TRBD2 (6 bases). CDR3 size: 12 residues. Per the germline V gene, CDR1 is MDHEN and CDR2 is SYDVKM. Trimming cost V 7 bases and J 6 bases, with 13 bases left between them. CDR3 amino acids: CASTMGGVEQYF. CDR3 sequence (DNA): TGTGCCAGCACGATGGGGGGTGTCGAGCAGTACTTC. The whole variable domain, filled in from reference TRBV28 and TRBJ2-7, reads DVKVTQSSRYLVKRTGEKVFLECVQDMDHENMFWYRQDPGLGLRLIYFSYDVKMKEKGDIPEGYSVSREKKERFSLILESASTNQTSMYLCASTMGGVEQYFGPGTRLTVT.

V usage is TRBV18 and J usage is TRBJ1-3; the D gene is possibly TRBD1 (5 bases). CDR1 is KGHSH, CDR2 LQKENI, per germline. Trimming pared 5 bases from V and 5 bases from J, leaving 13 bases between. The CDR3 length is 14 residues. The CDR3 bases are TGTGCCAGCTCAGCCCGGGACGATAGAAACACCATATATTTT. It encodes CASSARDDRNTIYF.

For the CDR3, the DNA is TGCGCCAGACCCGGACTGGATGCCTACGAGCAGTACTTC. This sequence encodes CARPGLDAYEQYF. The rearrangement links TRBV10-2 to TRBJ2-7, with D possibly TRBD2 on 5 matching bases. Trimming removed 9 bases from V and 2 bases from J, with 14 bases in between. This CDR3 is built from 13 residues. From germline, CDR1 is WSHSY and CDR2 SAAADI.

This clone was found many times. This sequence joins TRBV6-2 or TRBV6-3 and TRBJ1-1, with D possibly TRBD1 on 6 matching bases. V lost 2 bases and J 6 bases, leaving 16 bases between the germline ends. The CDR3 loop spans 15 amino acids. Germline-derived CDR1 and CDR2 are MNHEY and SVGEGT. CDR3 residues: CASSYGLGAGAEAFF. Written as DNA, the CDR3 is TGTGCCAGCAGTTACGGGTTAGGGGCAGGGGCTGAAGCTTTCTTT.

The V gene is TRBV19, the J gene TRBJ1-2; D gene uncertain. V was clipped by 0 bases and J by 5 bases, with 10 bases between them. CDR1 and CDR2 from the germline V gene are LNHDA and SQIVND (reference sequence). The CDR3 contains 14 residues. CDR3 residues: CASSIDPSAYGYTF. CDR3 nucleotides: TGTGCCAGTAGTATAGATCCCAGTGCGTATGGCTACACCTTC.

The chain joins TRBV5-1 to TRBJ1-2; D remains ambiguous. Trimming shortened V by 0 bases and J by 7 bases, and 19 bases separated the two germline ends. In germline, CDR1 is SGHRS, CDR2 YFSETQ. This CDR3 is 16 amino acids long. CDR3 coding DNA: TGCGCCAGCAGCTTGGGGTCCTTGGGGAGTCTGGGTGGCTACACCTTC. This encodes CASSLGSLGSLGGYTF.

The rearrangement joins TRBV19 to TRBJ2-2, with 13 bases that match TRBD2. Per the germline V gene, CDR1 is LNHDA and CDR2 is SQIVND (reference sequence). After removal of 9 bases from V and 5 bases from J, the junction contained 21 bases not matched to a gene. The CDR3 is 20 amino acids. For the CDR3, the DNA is TGTGCCAGCAAAAGGGTGGGGGACAGGACTAGCGGGAGAAGGACCGGGGAGCTGTTTTTT. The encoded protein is CASKRVGDRTSGRRTGELFF.

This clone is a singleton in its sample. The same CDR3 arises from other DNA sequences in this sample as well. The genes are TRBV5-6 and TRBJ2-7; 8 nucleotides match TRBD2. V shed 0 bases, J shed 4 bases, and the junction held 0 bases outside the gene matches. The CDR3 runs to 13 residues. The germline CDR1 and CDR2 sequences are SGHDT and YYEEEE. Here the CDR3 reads CASSLASGYEQYF. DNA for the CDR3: TGTGCCAGCAGCTTGGCTAGCGGGTACGAGCAGTACTTC.

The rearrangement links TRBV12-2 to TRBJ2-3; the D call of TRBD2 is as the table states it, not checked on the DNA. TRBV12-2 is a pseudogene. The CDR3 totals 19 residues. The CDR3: CASRSPGTSGRTLTDTQYF. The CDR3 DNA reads TGTGCAAGTCGCTCCCCAGGGACTAGCGGGAGGACCCTCACAGATACGCAGTATTTT.

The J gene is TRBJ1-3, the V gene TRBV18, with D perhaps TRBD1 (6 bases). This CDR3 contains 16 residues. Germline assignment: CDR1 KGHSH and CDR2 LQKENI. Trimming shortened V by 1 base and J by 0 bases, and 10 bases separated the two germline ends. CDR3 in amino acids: CASSPLQGHSGNTIYF. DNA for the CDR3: TGTGCCAGCTCACCACTCCAGGGGCACTCTGGAAACACCATATATTTT.

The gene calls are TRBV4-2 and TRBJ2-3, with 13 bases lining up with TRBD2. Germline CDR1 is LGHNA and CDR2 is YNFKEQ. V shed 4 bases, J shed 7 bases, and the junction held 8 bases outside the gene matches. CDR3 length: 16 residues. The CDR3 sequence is CASSPNLGLAGYTQYF. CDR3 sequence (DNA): TGTGCCAGCAGCCCTAACCTGGGACTAGCGGGATATACGCAGTATTTT.

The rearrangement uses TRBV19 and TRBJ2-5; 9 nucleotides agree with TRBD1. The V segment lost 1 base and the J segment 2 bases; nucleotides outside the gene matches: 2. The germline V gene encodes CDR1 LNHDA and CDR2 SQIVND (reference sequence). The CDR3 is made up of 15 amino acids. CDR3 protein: CASSIVGTGQETQYF. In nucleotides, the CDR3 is TGTGCCAGTAGTATAGTGGGGACAGGGCAAGAGACCCAGTACTTC.

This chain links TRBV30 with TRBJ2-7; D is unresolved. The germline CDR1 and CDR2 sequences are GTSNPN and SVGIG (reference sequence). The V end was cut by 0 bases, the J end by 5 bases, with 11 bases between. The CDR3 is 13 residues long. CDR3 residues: CAWSVPRRNEQYF. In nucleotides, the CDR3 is TGTGCCTGGAGTGTACCTCGGCGGAACGAGCAGTACTTC. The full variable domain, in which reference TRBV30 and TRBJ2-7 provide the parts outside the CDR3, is SQTIHQWPATLVQPVGSPLSLECTVEGTSNPNLYWYRQAAGRGLQLLFYSVGIGQISSEVPQNLSASRPQDRQFILSSKKLLLSDSGFYLCAWSVPRRNEQYFGPGTRLTVT.

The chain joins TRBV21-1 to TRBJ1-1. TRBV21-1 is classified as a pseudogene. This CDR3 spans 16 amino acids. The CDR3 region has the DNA TGTGCCAGCAGCAAGGATCCAGCCTTAGAGTTCACTGAAGCTTTCTTT. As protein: CASSKDPALEFTEAFF.

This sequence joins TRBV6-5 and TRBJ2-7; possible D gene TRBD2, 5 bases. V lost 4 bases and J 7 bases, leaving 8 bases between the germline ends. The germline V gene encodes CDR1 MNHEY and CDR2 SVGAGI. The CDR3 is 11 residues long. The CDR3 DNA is TGTGCCAGCAGTTCAAGGAGGGAGCAGTACTTC. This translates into CASSSRREQYF.

The CDR3, as DNA: TGTGCCAGCAGCCTACCTTCCTCTGGAAACACCATATATTTT. It is translated as CASSLPSSGNTIYF. The chain carries TRBV11-2 and TRBJ1-3, with D unresolved. The CDR3 length is 14 residues. Germline CDR1 SGHAT, CDR2 FQNNGV. V lost 5 bases and J 0 bases, leaving 8 bases between the germline ends.

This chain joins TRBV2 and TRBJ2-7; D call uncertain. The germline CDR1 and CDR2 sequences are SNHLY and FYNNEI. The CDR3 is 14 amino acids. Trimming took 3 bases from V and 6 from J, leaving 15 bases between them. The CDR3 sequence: CASSDSQRRSEQYF. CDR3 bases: TGTGCCAGCAGTGATAGTCAACGCCGAAGCGAGCAGTACTTC.

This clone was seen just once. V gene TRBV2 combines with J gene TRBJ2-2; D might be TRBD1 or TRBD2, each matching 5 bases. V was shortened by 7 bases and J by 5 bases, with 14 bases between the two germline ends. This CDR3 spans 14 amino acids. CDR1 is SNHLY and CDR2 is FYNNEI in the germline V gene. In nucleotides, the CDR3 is TGTGCCAGCACCGGGACCCCAGGGACCGGGGAGCTGTTTTTT. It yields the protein CASTGTPGTGELFF.

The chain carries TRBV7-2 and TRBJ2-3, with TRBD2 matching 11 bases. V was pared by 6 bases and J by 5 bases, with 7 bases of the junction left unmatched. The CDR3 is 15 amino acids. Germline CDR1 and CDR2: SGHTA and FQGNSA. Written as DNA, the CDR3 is TGTGCCAGCAGGTGGGGACTAGCGGCAGGAGATACGCAGTATTTT. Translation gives CASRWGLAAGDTQYF.

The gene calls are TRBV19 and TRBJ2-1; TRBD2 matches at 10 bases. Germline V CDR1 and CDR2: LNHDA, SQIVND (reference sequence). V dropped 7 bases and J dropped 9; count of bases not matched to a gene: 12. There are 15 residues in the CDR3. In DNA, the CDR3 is TGTGCCAGTAAGCCTAGCGGGAGCTTTGACGGTGAGCAGTTCTTC. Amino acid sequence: CASKPSGSFDGEQFF. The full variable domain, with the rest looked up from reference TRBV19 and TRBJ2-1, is DGGITQSPKYLFRKEGQNVTLSCEQNLNHDAMYWYRQDPGQGLRLIYYSQIVNDFQKGDIAEGYSVSREKKESFPLTVTSAQKNPTAFYLCASKPSGSFDGEQFFGPGTRLTVL.

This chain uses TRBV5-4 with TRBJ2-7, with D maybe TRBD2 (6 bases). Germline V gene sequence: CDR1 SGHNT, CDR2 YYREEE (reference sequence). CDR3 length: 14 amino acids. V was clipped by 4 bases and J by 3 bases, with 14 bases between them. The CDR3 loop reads CASSPGTGNYEQYF. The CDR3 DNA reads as TGTGCCAGCAGCCCAGGGACTGGAAACTACGAGCAGTACTTC.